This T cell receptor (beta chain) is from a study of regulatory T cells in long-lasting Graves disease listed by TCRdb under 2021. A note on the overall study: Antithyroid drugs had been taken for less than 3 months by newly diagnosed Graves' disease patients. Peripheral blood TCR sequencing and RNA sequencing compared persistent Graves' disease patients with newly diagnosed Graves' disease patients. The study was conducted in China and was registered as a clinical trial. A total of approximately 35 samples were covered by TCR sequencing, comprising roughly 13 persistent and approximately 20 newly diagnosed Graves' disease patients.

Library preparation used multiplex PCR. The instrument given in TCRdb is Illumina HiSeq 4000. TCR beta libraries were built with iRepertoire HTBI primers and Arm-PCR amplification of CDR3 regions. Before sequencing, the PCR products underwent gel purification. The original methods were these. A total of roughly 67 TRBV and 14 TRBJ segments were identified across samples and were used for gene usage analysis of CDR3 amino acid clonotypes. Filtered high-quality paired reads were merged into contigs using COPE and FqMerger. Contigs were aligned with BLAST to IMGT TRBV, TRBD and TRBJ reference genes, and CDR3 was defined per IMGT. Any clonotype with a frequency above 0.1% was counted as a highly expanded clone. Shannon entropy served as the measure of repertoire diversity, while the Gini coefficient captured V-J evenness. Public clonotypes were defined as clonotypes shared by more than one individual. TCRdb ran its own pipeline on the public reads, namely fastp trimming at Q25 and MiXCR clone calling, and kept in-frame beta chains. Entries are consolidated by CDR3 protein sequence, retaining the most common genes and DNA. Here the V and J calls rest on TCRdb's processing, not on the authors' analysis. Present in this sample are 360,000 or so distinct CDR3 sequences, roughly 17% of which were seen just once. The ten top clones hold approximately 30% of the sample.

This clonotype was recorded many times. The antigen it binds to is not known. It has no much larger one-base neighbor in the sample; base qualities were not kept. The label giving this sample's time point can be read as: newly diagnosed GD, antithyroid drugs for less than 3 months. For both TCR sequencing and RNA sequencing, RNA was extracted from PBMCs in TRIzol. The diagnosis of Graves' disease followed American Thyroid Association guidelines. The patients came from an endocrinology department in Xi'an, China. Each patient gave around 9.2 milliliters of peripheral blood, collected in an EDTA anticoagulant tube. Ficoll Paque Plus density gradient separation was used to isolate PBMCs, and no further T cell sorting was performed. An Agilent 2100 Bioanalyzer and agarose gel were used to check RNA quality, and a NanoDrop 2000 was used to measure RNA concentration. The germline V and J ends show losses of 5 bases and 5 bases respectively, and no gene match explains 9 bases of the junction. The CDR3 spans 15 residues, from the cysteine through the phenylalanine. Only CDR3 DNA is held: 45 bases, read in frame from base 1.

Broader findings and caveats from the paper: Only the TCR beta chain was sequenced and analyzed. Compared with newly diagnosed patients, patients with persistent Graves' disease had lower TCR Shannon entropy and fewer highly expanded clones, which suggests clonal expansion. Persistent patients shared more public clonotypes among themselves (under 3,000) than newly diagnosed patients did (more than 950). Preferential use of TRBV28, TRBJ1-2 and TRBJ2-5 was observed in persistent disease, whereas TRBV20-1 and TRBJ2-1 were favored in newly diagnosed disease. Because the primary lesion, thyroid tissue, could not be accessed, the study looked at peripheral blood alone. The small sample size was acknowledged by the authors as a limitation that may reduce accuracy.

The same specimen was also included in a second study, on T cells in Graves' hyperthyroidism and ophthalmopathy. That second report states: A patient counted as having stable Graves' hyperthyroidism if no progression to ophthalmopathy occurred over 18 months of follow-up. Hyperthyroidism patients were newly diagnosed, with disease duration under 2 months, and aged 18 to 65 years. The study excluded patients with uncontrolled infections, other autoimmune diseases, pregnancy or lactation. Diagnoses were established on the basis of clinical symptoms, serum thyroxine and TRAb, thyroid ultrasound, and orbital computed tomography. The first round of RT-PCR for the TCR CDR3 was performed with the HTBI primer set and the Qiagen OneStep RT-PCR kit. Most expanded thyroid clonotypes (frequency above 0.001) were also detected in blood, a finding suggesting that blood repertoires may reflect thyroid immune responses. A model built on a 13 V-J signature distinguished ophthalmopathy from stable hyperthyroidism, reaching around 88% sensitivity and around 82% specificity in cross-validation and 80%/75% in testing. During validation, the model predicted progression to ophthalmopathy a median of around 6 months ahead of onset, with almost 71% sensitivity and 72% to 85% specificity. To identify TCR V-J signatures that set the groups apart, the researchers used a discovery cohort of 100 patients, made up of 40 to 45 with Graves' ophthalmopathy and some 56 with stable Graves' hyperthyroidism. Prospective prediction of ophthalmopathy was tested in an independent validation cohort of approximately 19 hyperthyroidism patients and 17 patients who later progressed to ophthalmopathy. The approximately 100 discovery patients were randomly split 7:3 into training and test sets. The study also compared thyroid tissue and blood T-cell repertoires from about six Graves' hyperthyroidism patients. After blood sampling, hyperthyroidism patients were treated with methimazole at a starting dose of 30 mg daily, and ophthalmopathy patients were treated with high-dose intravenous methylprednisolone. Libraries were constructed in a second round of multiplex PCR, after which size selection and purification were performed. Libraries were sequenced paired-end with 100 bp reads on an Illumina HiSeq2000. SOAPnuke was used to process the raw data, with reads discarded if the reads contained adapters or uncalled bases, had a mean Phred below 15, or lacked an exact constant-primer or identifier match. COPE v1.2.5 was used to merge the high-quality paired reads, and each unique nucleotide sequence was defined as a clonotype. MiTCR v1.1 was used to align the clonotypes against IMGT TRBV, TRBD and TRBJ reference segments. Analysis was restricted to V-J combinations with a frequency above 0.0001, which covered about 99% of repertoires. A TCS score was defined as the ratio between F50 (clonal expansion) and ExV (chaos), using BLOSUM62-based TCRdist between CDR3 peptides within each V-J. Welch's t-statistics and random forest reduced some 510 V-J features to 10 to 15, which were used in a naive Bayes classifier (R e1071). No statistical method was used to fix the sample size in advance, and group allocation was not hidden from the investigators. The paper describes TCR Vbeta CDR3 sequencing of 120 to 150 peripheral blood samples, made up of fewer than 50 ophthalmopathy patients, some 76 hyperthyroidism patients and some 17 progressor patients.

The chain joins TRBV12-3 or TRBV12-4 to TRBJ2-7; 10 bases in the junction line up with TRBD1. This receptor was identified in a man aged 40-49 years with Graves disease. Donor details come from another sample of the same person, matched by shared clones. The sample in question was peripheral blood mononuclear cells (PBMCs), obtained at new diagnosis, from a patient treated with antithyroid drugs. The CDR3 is CASSAGTGVRDEQYF. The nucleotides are TGTGCCAGCAGTGCCGGGACAGGGGTACGCGACGAGCAGTACTTC.